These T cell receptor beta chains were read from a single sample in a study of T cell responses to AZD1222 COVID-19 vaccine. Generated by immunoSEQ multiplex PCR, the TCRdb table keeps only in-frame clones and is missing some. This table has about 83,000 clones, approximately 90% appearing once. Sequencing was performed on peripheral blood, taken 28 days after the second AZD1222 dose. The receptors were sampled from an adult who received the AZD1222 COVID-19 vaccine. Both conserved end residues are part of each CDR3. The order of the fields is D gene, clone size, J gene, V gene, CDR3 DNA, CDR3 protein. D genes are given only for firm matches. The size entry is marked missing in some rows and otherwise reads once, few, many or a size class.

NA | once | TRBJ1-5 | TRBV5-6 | TGTGCCAGCAGCTCCGGGACGAGAAATCAGCCCCAGCATTTT | CASSSGTRNQPQHF
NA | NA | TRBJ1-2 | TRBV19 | TGTGCCAGTAGTAAATCTGGACAGCTTCTTGATGGCTACACCTTC | CASSKSGQLLDGYTF
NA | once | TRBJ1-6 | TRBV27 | TGTGCCAGCAGCACACGGCCCCCGGGGGGCTCACTTAATTCACCCCTCCACTTT | CASSTRPPGGSLNSPLHF
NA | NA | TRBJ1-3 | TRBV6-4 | TGTGCCAGCAGTGCCCCCAGACAGGTCTCCGGAAACACCATATATTTT | CASSAPRQVSGNTIYF
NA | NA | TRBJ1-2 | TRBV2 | TGTGCCAGCGATCAGGCCGGGCACTATGGCTACACCTTC | CASDQAGHYGYTF
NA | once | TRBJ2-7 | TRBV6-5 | TGTGCCAGCAGGCCCCAGGGTGCGAGCTCCTACGAGCAGTACTTC | CASRPQGASSYEQYF
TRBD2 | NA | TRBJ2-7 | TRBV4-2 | TGTGCCAGCAGCCAAGATCTAGCGGGAGGGAACGAGCAGTACTTC | CASSQDLAGGNEQYF
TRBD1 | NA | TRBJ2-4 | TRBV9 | TGTGCCAGCAGCGTAGAAAGGCACCTGAGGGACAGGTCTGCCAAAAACATTCAGTACTTC | CASSVERHLRDRSAKNIQYF
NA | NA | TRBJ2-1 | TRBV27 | TGTGCCAGCAGTTATGGGGGCGGCGAGCAGTTCTTC | CASSYGGGEQFF
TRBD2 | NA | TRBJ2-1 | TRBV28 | TGTGCCAGCAGTTTCCCCGGCGCTAGCGGGCAAAATGAGCAGTTCTTC | CASSFPGASGQNEQFF
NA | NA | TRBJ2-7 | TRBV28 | TGTGCCAGCAGGGGGATATACTACGAGCAGTACTTC | CASRGIYYEQYF
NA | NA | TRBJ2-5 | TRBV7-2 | TGTGCCAGCAGCTTAGACAGGCAAGAGACCCAGTACTTC | CASSLDRQETQYF
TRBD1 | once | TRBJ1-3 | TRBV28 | TGTGCGGGTTACAGGGGGAACACCATATATTTT | CAGYRGNTIYF
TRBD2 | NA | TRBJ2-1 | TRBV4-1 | TGCGCCAGCAGCGCGTCATACTCTCTAGCGGGGGGGGATGAGCAGTTCTTC | CASSASYSLAGGDEQFF
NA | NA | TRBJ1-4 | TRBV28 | TGTGCCAGCAGTTTATCATCGGGGCGGGGTAATGAAAAACTGTTTTTT | CASSLSSGRGNEKLFF
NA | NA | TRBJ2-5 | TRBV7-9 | TGTGCCAGCAGCCGGGGCCAGGCCCAGTACTTC | CASSRGQAQYF
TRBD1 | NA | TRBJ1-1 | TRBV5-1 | TGCGCCAGCAGAGAGGGACAGGGGAACACTGAAGCTTTCTTT | CASREGQGNTEAFF
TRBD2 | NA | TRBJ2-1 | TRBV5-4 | TGTGCCAGCAGCCGGGGGGGCGGGAGTGAAAATGAGCAGTTCTTC | CASSRGGGSENEQFF
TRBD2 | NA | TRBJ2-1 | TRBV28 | TGTGCCAGCAGTTTCCTAGCGGGAGTTAACAATGAGCAGTTCTTC | CASSFLAGVNNEQFF
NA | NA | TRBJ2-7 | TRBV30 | TGTGCCTGGAGTACGGACAGGGCGGGCGGGAGTATCGCCTACGAGCAGTACTTC | CAWSTDRAGGSIAYEQYF
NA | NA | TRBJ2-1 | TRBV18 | TGTGCCAGCTCAGGACCTGGTTCCGGTGAGCAGTTCTTC | CASSGPGSGEQFF
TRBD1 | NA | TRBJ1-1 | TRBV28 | TGTGCCAGCAGTTCAACAGGGGATATGAACACTGAAGCTTTCTTT | CASSSTGDMNTEAFF
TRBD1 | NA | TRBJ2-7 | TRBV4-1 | TGCGCCAGCAGCCAAGATTGGGACAGGGTTTACGAGCAGTACTTC | CASSQDWDRVYEQYF
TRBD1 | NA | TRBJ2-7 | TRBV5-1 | TGCGCCAGCAGCTCCGGGACAGCCTCCTACGAGCAGTACTTC | CASSSGTASYEQYF
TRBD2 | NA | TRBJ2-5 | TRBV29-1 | TGCAGCGTTGACTATGCGGGAGACGAGACCCAGTACTTC | CSVDYAGDETQYF
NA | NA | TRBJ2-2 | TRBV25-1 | TGTGCCAGCAGGGTTGGGGGGGAGCTGTTTTTT | CASRVGGELFF
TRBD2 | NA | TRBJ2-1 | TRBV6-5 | TGTGCCAGCAGTTACCTCGCGGGAGCCAATGAGCAGTTCTTC | CASSYLAGANEQFF
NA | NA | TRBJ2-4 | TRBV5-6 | TGTGCCAGCAGCTCCACCCCGCGTCTAGCCAAAAACATTCAGTACTTC | CASSSTPRLAKNIQYF
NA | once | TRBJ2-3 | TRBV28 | TGTGCCAGCAACAACCAGCAGGGGTCACGAAGCACAGATACGCAGTATTTT | CASNNQQGSRSTDTQYF
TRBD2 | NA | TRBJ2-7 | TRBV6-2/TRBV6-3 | TGTGCCAGCAGTTACCCTTTAGGACTTCCTAGCGGGGGCTCCTACTACGAGCAGTACTTC | CASSYPLGLPSGGSYYEQYF
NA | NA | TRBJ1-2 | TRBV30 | TGTGCCTGGAACCCGGCGGGTTGGTATGGCTACACCTTC | CAWNPAGWYGYTF
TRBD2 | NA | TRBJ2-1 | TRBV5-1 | TGCGCCAGCAGCACCGGGACTAGTTTCAATGAGCAGTTCTTC | CASSTGTSFNEQFF
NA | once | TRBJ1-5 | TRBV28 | TGTGCCAGCAGGGCGACAGGAGGGTACGGGCAGCCCCAGCATTTT | CASRATGGYGQPQHF
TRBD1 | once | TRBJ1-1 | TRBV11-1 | TGTGCCAGCAGCTTACAGGGGGCCGGGACTGAAGCTTTCTTT | CASSLQGAGTEAFF
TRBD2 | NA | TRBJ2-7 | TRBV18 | TGTGCCAGCTCACTGTTCGGGGGGTCCTACGAGCAGTACTTC | CASSLFGGSYEQYF
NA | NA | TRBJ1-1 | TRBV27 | TGTGCCAGCAGTTTAATCTGGGTGGCGGGGAACACTGAAGCTTTCTTT | CASSLIWVAGNTEAFF
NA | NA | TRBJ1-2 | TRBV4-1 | TGCGCCAGCAGCCAGGGGACGGTGAACTATGGCTACACCTTC | CASSQGTVNYGYTF
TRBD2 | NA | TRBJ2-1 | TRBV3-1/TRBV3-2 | TGTGCCAGCAGCCCCCCGTCGGCGGGAGGCCCCTACAATGAGCAGTTCTTC | CASSPPSAGGPYNEQFF
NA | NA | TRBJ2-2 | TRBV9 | TGTGCCAGCAGTGAGGGATTGACCGGGGAGCTGTTTTTT | CASSEGLTGELFF
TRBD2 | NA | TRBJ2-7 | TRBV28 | TGTGCCAGCAGCCCGACTAGCGGTTTTTCCTACGAGCAGTACTTC | CASSPTSGFSYEQYF
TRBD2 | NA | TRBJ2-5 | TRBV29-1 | TGCAGCGTTGGTTCCCCCCCGGGGGGCCAGTACTTC | CSVGSPPGGQYF
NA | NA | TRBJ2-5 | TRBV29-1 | TGCAGCGCTCTCGACGTGAGCCAAGAGACCCAGTACTTC | CSALDVSQETQYF
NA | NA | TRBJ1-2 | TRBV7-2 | TGTGCCAGCAGCGGAGGGGCCAAGCAAGGGGGGTTGGACTATGGCTACACCTTC | CASSGGAKQGGLDYGYTF
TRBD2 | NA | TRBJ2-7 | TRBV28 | TGTGCCAGCAGCCGGATGGGGGATAGCGGGAGGGACTACGAGCAGTACTTC | CASSRMGDSGRDYEQYF
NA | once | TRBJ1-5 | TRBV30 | TGTGCCTGGAGTGGCTGGACGGGAAATCAGCCCCAGCATTTT | CAWSGWTGNQPQHF
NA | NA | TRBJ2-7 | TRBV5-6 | TGTGCCAGCAGCCATCACCCGGCTCTCGGCTCCTACGAGCAGTACTTC | CASSHHPALGSYEQYF
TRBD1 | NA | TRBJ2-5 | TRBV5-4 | TGTGCCAGCAGCATCTGGACAGGGGGCGCGGAGACCCAGTACTTC | CASSIWTGGAETQYF
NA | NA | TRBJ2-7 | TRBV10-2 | TGCGCCAGCAGTGAGAGAATTCCCCCCTACGAGCAGTACTTC | CASSERIPPYEQYF
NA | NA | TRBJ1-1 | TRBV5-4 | TGTGCCAGCAGTTCGGGTCACCAGACAGGTGGGTCTGAAGCTTTCTTT | CASSSGHQTGGSEAFF
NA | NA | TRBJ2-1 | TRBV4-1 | TGCGCCAGCAGCCCCGGACGGCTGAGCTCCTACAATGAGCAGTTCTTC | CASSPGRLSSYNEQFF
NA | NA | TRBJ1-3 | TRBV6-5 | TGTGCCAGCAGTTACCGTCAGGGGTATTCGGGAAACACCATATATTTT | CASSYRQGYSGNTIYF